Below, 8 T cell receptor beta chains from the same sample are listed, as sequenced in a study of shared clonotypes between healthy human individuals. Naive CD8 isolation took CD45RO-negative cells positively selected for CCR7 and excluded terminally differentiated effector memory CD45RA+ cells. Repertoires were generated with immunoSEQ multiplex PCR, while TCRdb's copy carries only in-frame clones and drops some. The sample holds about 1.9 million clones, 93% seen once. Source material: naive CD8+ T cells from PBMCs. Every receptor here comes from a man younger than 35 in good health. Some clones in this sample may be carry-over from other donors' samples.

The J gene is TRBJ2-3, the V gene TRBV7-3; the D is unclear. V lost 5 bases to trimming and J lost 0 bases, with 12 bases between them. CDR1 is SGHTA, CDR2 FQGTGA, per germline. This CDR3 is built from 15 residues. Here the CDR3 reads CASSVGISSTDTQYF. CDR3 nucleotides: TGTGCCAGCAGCGTAGGGATTTCTAGCACAGATACGCAGTATTTT.

This chain uses TRBV4-2 with TRBJ2-3; D possibly corresponds to TRBD2 (6 bases). Trimming shortened V by 1 base and J by 1 base, and 9 bases separated the two germline ends. Germline CDR1 is LGHNA and CDR2 is YNFKEQ. The CDR3 runs 15 residues. CDR3: CASSQVQRGTDTQYF. In DNA form, the CDR3 reads TGTGCCAGCAGCCAAGTTCAGCGGGGCACAGATACGCAGTATTTT.

The chain has TRBV27 and TRBJ1-3, with D hard to call. This CDR3 spans 14 amino acids. Germline CDR1 is MNHEY and CDR2 is SMNVEV (reference sequence). V lost 3 bases and J lost 3, with 9 bases in between. The CDR3 nucleotides read TGTGCCAGCAGTTTCGGCGGCAATGGAAACACCATATATTTT. Translation gives CASSFGGNGNTIYF.

The V call is TRBV19, the J call TRBJ1-1; weak D call: TRBD1 (5 bases). The CDR3 loop spans 11 amino acids. Germline values: CDR1 LNHDA, CDR2 SQIVND (reference sequence). V lost 10 bases to trimming and J lost 6 bases, with 12 bases between them. CDR3: CATGTDPEAFF. In DNA form, the CDR3 reads TGTGCCACAGGGACCGATCCTGAAGCTTTCTTT. Combining the CDR3 with reference TRBV19 and TRBJ1-1 gives the whole variable domain DGGITQSPKYLFRKEGQNVTLSCEQNLNHDAMYWYRQDPGQGLRLIYYSQIVNDFQKGDIAEGYSVSREKKESFPLTVTSAQKNPTAFYLCATGTDPEAFFGQGTRLTVV.

J is TRBJ2-1 and V is TRBV7-9; unclear D gene. This CDR3 is built from 13 residues. The germline V gene has CDR1 SEHNR and CDR2 FQNEAQ (reference sequence). The ends were cut back, 3 bases at V and 6 bases at J, with 9 bases in the middle. The CDR3 loop reads CASSFLLVNEQFF. CDR3 nucleotides: TGTGCCAGCAGCTTCCTCTTGGTCAATGAGCAGTTCTTC.

In DNA form, the CDR3 reads TGTGCCAGCAGTTATCATTCGGGTCTCTACGATGAAGCTTTCTTT. Its translation: CASSYHSGLYDEAFF. The V call is TRBV27, the J call TRBJ1-1, with D unclear. The V gene lost 4 bases and the J gene lost 7 bases, with 19 bases spanning the gap. Germline CDR1 MNHEY, CDR2 SMNVEV (reference sequence). The CDR3 sequence is 15 residues long.

The V and J genes are TRBV4-1 and TRBJ1-6; TRBD1 is a possible D gene (5 bases). V was clipped by 9 bases and J by 6 bases, with 15 bases between them. The length of the CDR3 is 14 residues. The V gene's germline CDR1 is MGHRA and CDR2 YSYEKL. The CDR3 region has the DNA TGCGCCAGTTCACTTTCGGGGGTTAATTCACCCCTCCACTTT. Residues: CASSLSGVNSPLHF.

This clone appeared a few times. Different DNA sequences within this sample yield the same CDR3. The genes are TRBV27 and TRBJ2-5; unclear D gene. Germline CDR1 is MNHEY and CDR2 is SMNVEV (reference sequence). This CDR3 is built from 13 residues. The V end was cut by 1 base, the J end by 1 base, with 4 bases between. CDR3 in DNA: TGTGCCAGCAGTTTATACCCCCAAGAGACCCAGTACTTC. It codes for CASSLYPQETQYF.